Listed below are T cell receptor beta chains from one sample, sequenced in a study of blood T cell repertoires in COVID-19. Libraries were prepared by immunoSEQ multiplex PCR; TCRdb keeps only in-frame clonotypes and omits some of them. The sample shows some 200,000 clones, 83% of them seen only once. Sequencing used peripheral blood. The receptors stem from a woman aged 25-40 years with COVID-19, enrolled during active disease. Each CDR3 is given with its conserved first and last residue. A D gene is named only where the DNA matches it firmly. Clone size is shown for a subset of rows, as once, few, many or a class of expanded clone.

clone_size	v_call	d_call	j_call	cdr3_nt	cdr3_aa
.	TRBV6-5	TRBD2	TRBJ2-5	TGTGCCAGCAGTTACTCGACGGGAGCGGGAGGAGAGACCCAGTACTTC	CASSYSTGAGGETQYF
.	TRBV9	TRBD1	TRBJ1-6	TGTGCCAGCAGCGTAGGAGGGGGCGAGGATTCACCCCTCCACTTT	CASSVGGGEDSPLHF
.	TRBV14	TRBD1	TRBJ1-5	TGTGCCAGCAGCCAAGATTGGGACAGTAGCAATCAGCCCCAGCATTTT	CASSQDWDSSNQPQHF
.	TRBV5-1	.	TRBJ2-1	TGCGCCAGCAGCTTGGCAGGGGATACTTACAATGAGCAGTTCTTC	CASSLAGDTYNEQFF
once	TRBV3-1/TRBV3-2	TRBD1	TRBJ2-1	TGTGCCAGCAGCCAAGCAGGACAGGGGGCTGGAGAGCAGTTCTTC	CASSQAGQGAGEQFF
.	TRBV4-1	TRBD2	TRBJ2-1	TGCGCCAGCAGCGAGCGACTAGCCAACTCCTACAATGAGCAGTTCTTC	CASSERLANSYNEQFF
.	TRBV5-1	TRBD2	TRBJ2-7	TGCGCCAGCAGCTTGGGGAAGACTAGCGGACCTCTCTACGAGCAGTACTTC	CASSLGKTSGPLYEQYF
.	TRBV30	.	TRBJ1-4	TGTGCCTGGAGTGTCGCGAGGAAGGGGGATGAAAAACTGTTTTTT	CAWSVARKGDEKLFF
once	TRBV18	.	TRBJ2-1	TGTGCCAGCTCACCCCTCGGGGAGGTCAGAAATGAGCAGTTCTTC	CASSPLGEVRNEQFF
.	TRBV3-1/TRBV3-2	.	TRBJ1-1	TGTGCCAGCAGCCCTCGAGGACAGAGGGCTGAAGCTTTCTTT	CASSPRGQRAEAFF
.	TRBV11-2	TRBD1	TRBJ2-7	TGTGCCAGCAGCTTAGCCGGGACAGCCTACGGGCAGTACTTC	CASSLAGTAYGQYF
.	TRBV27	.	TRBJ2-7	TGTGCCAGCTGGCACCGAGGCTCCTACGAGCAGTACTTC	CASWHRGSYEQYF
.	TRBV27	TRBD1	TRBJ1-1	TGTGCCAGCAGTACGGGACAGAGGAACACTGAAGCTTTCTTT	CASSTGQRNTEAFF
once	TRBV18	.	TRBJ2-1	TGTGCCAGCTCACCAAGCGTCTACCCCTTCAATGAGCAGTTCTTC	CASSPSVYPFNEQFF
.	TRBV3-1/TRBV3-2	.	TRBJ2-5	TGTGCCAGCAGCCAAGAAGCGTTTCGGGAAGAGACCCAGTACTTC	CASSQEAFREETQYF
few	TRBV19	.	TRBJ1-4	TGTGCCAGTAGTATAGCCGCAGGCCGTGCGAATGAAAAACTGTTTTTT	CASSIAAGRANEKLFF
.	TRBV11-3	.	TRBJ2-7	TGTGCCAGCAGCTTGGAGGGGTTCGGGGAGCAGTACTTC	CASSLEGFGEQYF
.	TRBV9	.	TRBJ2-5	TGTGCCAGCAGCGCCCGCAGTCAAGAGACCCAGTACTTC	CASSARSQETQYF
few	TRBV19	.	TRBJ1-5	TGTGCCAGTAGTATAGAGGCAGGGGTAAGCCAGCCCCAGCATTTT	CASSIEAGVSQPQHF
.	TRBV9	TRBD2	TRBJ2-3	TGTGCCAGCACCGCCGGACTAGTAACAGATACGCAGTATTTT	CASTAGLVTDTQYF
.	TRBV20-1	TRBD2	TRBJ2-3	TGCAGTGCTAGTTGGGAGGGTAGCACAGATACGCAGTATTTT	CSASWEGSTDTQYF
once	TRBV4-2	.	TRBJ2-3	TGTGCCAGCAGCGAACAGAACACAGATACGCAGTATTTT	CASSEQNTDTQYF
few	TRBV28	TRBD1	TRBJ1-2	TGTGCCAGCAGTCACCCAATATACAAAGGGGACAGGGGGCTGTATGGCTACACCTTC	CASSHPIYKGDRGLYGYTF
.	TRBV6-1	TRBD2	TRBJ2-7	TGTGCCAGCAGTGAAAGGCGCGGGAGTGGTTACGAGCAGTACTTC	CASSERRGSGYEQYF
.	TRBV11-2	TRBD2	TRBJ2-7	TGTGCCAGCAGTCCTCTAGCGGGGGCTTACGAGCAGTACTTC	CASSPLAGAYEQYF
.	TRBV6-2/TRBV6-3	.	TRBJ2-2	TGTGCCAGCAGTTTCCGGGGACTTCCCCCCGGGGAGCTGTTTTTT	CASSFRGLPPGELFF
.	TRBV7-2	TRBD1	TRBJ1-1	TGTGCCAGCAGCTGGAGGGGGCGGACTGAAGCTTTCTTT	CASSWRGRTEAFF
.	TRBV7-2	TRBD2	TRBJ2-7	TGTGCCAGCAGCTCCCTCGCCGGACTAGCGGGAGGGCCGTCCTACGAGCAGTACTTC	CASSSLAGLAGGPSYEQYF
.	TRBV2	TRBD1	TRBJ2-3	TGTGCCAGCAGGACCCCCTGGGACAGGGGGGTAAGGACGCAGTATTTT	CASRTPWDRGVRTQYF
.	TRBV27	TRBD2	TRBJ2-1	TGTGCCAGCAGTTATCCTAGCGGGGGGAGCTCCTACAATGAGCAGTTCTTC	CASSYPSGGSSYNEQFF
many	TRBV5-1	.	TRBJ2-5	TGCGCCAGCAGCTTTGCAGGGCAGGAGACCCAGTACTTC	CASSFAGQETQYF
.	TRBV6-5	TRBD1	TRBJ2-7	TGTGCCAGCAGGAGACAGGGGGCTGACTACGAGCAGTACTTC	CASRRQGADYEQYF
.	TRBV10-3	TRBD1	TRBJ1-2	TGTGCCATCAGTACCGGGACAGGGGACTATGGCTACACCTTC	CAISTGTGDYGYTF
.	TRBV3-1/TRBV3-2	TRBD2	TRBJ2-1	TGTGCCAGCAGCCAAGAGCCCCCGCTAGCGGGAGGGCCGGATGAGCAGTTCTTC	CASSQEPPLAGGPDEQFF
.	TRBV6-2/TRBV6-3	.	TRBJ1-6	TGTGCCAGCAGTTACTCGAAACAGGAGCTGTATAATTCACCCCTCCACTTT	CASSYSKQELYNSPLHF
.	TRBV4-2	TRBD2	TRBJ2-5	TGTGCCAGCAGCACGGGAGGGACTAGCGGGAGGGGGGAGACCCAGTACTTC	CASSTGGTSGRGETQYF
.	TRBV7-9	.	TRBJ2-2	TGTGCCAGCAGCTCGTCTCAGAGGGAGCTGTTTTTT	CASSSSQRELFF
.	TRBV19	.	TRBJ2-1	TGTGCCAGTCGACGTGGAGCGGCGAGCTCCTACAATGAGCAGTTCTTC	CASRRGAASSYNEQFF
.	TRBV28	.	TRBJ1-1	TGTGCCAGCAGTTCCCTCGGGCCTCTTTGGGGTCTCGTAGGGGACACTGAAGCTTTCTTT	CASSSLGPLWGLVGDTEAFF
once	TRBV4-3	.	TRBJ2-7	TGCGCCAGCAGCCCGCAGGTTTCGAACGAGCAGTACTTC	CASSPQVSNEQYF
.	TRBV29-1	TRBD2	TRBJ2-5	TGCAGCGTTGTCCCCACAGCGGGAGCCCCAGAGACCCAGTACTTC	CSVVPTAGAPETQYF
.	TRBV7-9	TRBD1	TRBJ1-2	TGTGCCAGCAGCTCCGGGACAGGTCCCTACACCTTC	CASSSGTGPYTF
.	TRBV6-5	.	TRBJ2-5	TGTGCCACCACTGTGCGGAGTGAAGAGACCCAGTACTTC	CATTVRSEETQYF
many	TRBV4-2	TRBD2	TRBJ2-2	TGTGCCAGCAGCCCACTAGCGGGAGTCCTTGGGGAGCTGTTTTTT	CASSPLAGVLGELFF
.	TRBV19	TRBD2	TRBJ2-5	TGTGCCAGTAGTTCCCTGACTAGCGGCCACGAAGAGACCCAGTACTTC	CASSSLTSGHEETQYF
.	TRBV7-8	.	TRBJ2-1	TGTGCCAGCAGCTTAGATGGTCTGGCAAGCTCCTACAATGAGCAGTTCTTC	CASSLDGLASSYNEQFF
.	TRBV10-3	.	TRBJ1-1	TGTGCCATCAGTGACCTTATGACTGAAGCTTTCTTT	CAISDLMTEAFF
.	TRBV6-2/TRBV6-3	.	TRBJ2-2	TGTGCCAGCAGTTACTCGAGTGCAGGGGCCGGGGAGCTGTTTTTT	CASSYSSAGAGELFF
.	TRBV18	.	TRBJ2-5	TGTGCCAGCTCACCCCCGACAGGCCGAGAGACCCAGTACTTC	CASSPPTGRETQYF
few	TRBV5-4	TRBD2	TRBJ2-2	TGTGCCAGCACCACACTAGCGGGGAACACCGGGGAGCTGTTTTTT	CASTTLAGNTGELFF
.	TRBV5-4	.	TRBJ2-1	TGTGCCAGCAGCTCCCCTCCGGGAGAGGGGAACAATGAGCAGTTCTTC	CASSSPPGEGNNEQFF
.	TRBV7-9	TRBD2	TRBJ2-2	TGTGCCAGCAGTCCCGGGACTAGCGGGGTCGGGGAGCTGTTTTTT	CASSPGTSGVGELFF